Each of the 14 T cell receptor beta chains below was sequenced from the same sample in a study of T-cell reconstitution after alpha-beta-depleted transplantation in children. TCRbeta library construction was performed incorporating unique molecular identifiers. One entry per CDR3 protein, called by TCRdb with MiXCR from the PCR reads. The sample holds some 100,000 distinct CDR3 sequences, under 25% seen once. The source material was PBMCs, sampled before TCRalphabeta/CD19-depleted stem cell transplant. These TCRs come from a boy aged 2 to 10 with acute lymphoblastic leukemia, due to receive a stem cell transplant.

DNA of the CDR3: TGCGCCAGCAGCTTGGACCCCGGGGAGCTGTTTTTT. Its protein is CASSLDPGELFF. The V and J genes are TRBV5-1 and TRBJ2-2; D gene ambiguous. The CDR3 runs to 12 residues. Germline assignment: CDR1 SGHRS and CDR2 YFSETQ. Trimming took 0 bases from V and 6 from J, leaving 3 bases between them.

The genes are TRBV6-1 and TRBJ2-7; 9 nucleotides match TRBD1. The junction had 13 bases not matched to a gene; V was cut back by 5 bases and J by 5 bases. This CDR3 comprises 16 residues. The V gene's germline CDR1 is MNHNS and CDR2 SASEGT. The CDR3 sequence: CASSRDRGSTYNEQYF. For the CDR3, the DNA is TGTGCCAGCAGTAGAGACAGGGGGTCTACTTACAACGAGCAGTACTTC.

The V call is TRBV3-1, the J call TRBJ2-3, with TRBD2 matching over 8 bases. V lost 0 bases to trimming and J lost 2 bases; unmatched junction nucleotides: 4. The CDR3 has 16 amino acids. CDR1 LGHDT and CDR2 YNNKEL come from the germline V gene (reference sequence). The CDR3 DNA reads as TGTGCCAGCAGCCAAGAACTAGCGGACCTCACAGATACGCAGTATTTT. Translated, it gives CASSQELADLTDTQYF.

V usage is TRBV28 and J usage is TRBJ2-7; 10 bases match TRBD1. Germline trimming cut 3 bases from V and 6 bases from J; bases unmatched to any gene: 5. The germline V gene has CDR1 MDHEN and CDR2 SYDVKM. The CDR3 runs 14 residues. The CDR3 nucleotides read TGTGCCAGCAGTTTCCCCGGACAGGGGGGCGAGCAGTACTTC. Translated, it gives CASSFPGQGGEQYF. Looking up the rest from reference TRBV28 and TRBJ2-7 gives the full variable domain: DVKVTQSSRYLVKRTGEKVFLECVQDMDHENMFWYRQDPGLGLRLIYFSYDVKMKEKGDIPEGYSVSREKKERFSLILESASTNQTSMYLCASSFPGQGGEQYFGPGTRLTVT.

The V and J genes are TRBV6-1 and TRBJ2-1; 7 bases match TRBD2. Germline V lookup: CDR1 MNHNS, CDR2 SASEGT. Trimming removed 2 bases from V and 9 bases from J; junction bases left unmatched: 10. The CDR3 is made up of 15 amino acids. CDR3 amino acids: CASSEMLAEGTEQFF. CDR3 DNA sequence: TGTGCCAGCAGTGAAATGCTAGCGGAGGGAACTGAGCAGTTCTTC.

The chain couples TRBV10-3 to TRBJ1-1; D ambiguous. Germline V lookup: CDR1 ENHRY, CDR2 SYGVKD. CDR3 length equals 11 residues. Between the trimmed V and J ends, which lost 4 bases and 7 bases, there was a span of 7 bases. CDR3 amino acids: CAISGYGEAFF. Written as DNA, the CDR3 is TGTGCCATCAGTGGGTACGGTGAAGCTTTCTTT.

This chain joins TRBV20-1 and TRBJ2-7; 11 nucleotides agree with TRBD2. This CDR3 spans 15 amino acids. Germline assignment: CDR1 DFQATT and CDR2 SNEGSKA (reference sequence). The ends lost 1 base at V and 2 bases at J; junction bases unmatched: 4. In DNA form, the CDR3 reads TGCAGTGCTAGAGTCTTAGCGGGAGGGCCCTACGAGCAGTACTTC. It codes for CSARVLAGGPYEQYF.

The J gene is TRBJ1-2, the V gene TRBV15; no clear D gene. V lost 0 bases to trimming and J lost 4 bases, with 12 bases between them. CDR3 length: 15 residues. Germline lookup yields CDR1 LNHNV and CDR2 YYDKDF (reference sequence). CDR3 region: CATSRDSAAPYGYTF. The CDR3 DNA is TGTGCCACCAGCAGAGATTCCGCAGCCCCCTATGGCTACACCTTC.

This clonotype has only a few counts. This chain joins TRBV5-8 and TRBJ2-5; 7 positions agree with TRBD2. With 4 bases clipped from V and 5 bases from J, the junction kept 14 bases outside the gene matches. The CDR3 runs to 16 residues. The germline gives CDR1 SGHTS, CDR2 YDEGEE. The CDR3 is CASSLGSSGVWETQYF. The CDR3 DNA sequence: TGTGCCAGCAGCCTGGGATCTAGCGGAGTTTGGGAGACCCAGTACTTC. The whole variable domain, filled in from reference TRBV5-8 and TRBJ2-5, reads EAGVTQSPTHLIKTRGQQATLRCSPISGHTSVYWYQQALGLGLQFLLWYDEGEERNRGNFPPRFSGRQFPNYSSELNVNALELEDSALYLCASSLGSSGVWETQYFGPGTRLLVL.

This sequence joins TRBV21-1 and TRBJ2-7. TRBV21-1 represents a pseudogene. The length of the CDR3 is 10 residues. The CDR3 region has the DNA TGTGCCAGCAAGACCTACGAGCAGTACTTC. It is translated as CASKTYEQYF.

Note on this clonotype: A read error may produce the germline difference seen at one junction end. The chain has TRBV10-3 and TRBJ1-1; D not resolved. CDR1 ENHRY and CDR2 SYGVKD come from the germline V gene. This CDR3 is built from 12 residues. The CDR3 protein is CAISERRTEAFF. In DNA form, the CDR3 reads TGTGCCATCAGTGAGAGGCGGACTGAAGCTTTTTTT.

The rearrangement uses TRBV5-1 and TRBJ2-7; tentatively, D is TRBD2 (5 bases). V gave up 4 bases and J gave up 3 bases, with 17 bases separating them. CDR1 and CDR2 (germline): SGHRS, YFSETQ. The length of the CDR3 is 15 residues. CDR3 sequence reads: CASSLGLGVIYEQYF. The CDR3 DNA follows: TGCGCCAGCAGCCTTGGCTTGGGAGTTATCTACGAGCAGTACTTC.

This clonotype showed up many times. This sequence joins TRBV12-3 or TRBV12-4 and TRBJ2-1, with TRBD2 identical over 7 bases. J gave up 8 bases and V 0 bases, and 4 bases lay outside the gene matches. The CDR3 consists of 14 residues. The chain's CDR3 is CASSLAGGPYEQFF. CDR3 DNA sequence: TGTGCCAGCAGTTTAGCGGGAGGGCCTTATGAGCAGTTCTTC.

J is TRBJ1-1 and V is TRBV7-9; D is unresolved. The CDR3 sequence is 14 residues long. V was pared by 5 bases and J by 0 bases, with 10 bases between. The V gene's germline CDR1 is SEHNR and CDR2 FQNEAQ (reference sequence). In DNA form, the CDR3 reads TGTGCCAGCAGCCGAAGCCTCCTGAACACTGAAGCTTTCTTT. Encoded protein: CASSRSLLNTEAFF.